This paragraph covers one T cell receptor (beta chain) sequence. The clone's antigen remains unknown. Per-base quality was not reported, and no clone a single base away is much larger than it. Each collaborating institution followed its own protocols to collect whole blood in K2EDTA tubes. For TCRbeta analysis, collaborator samples were shipped as frozen whole blood, as isolated PBMCs, or as DNA extracted from either sample type. The sample is drawn from a study of blood T cell repertoires in COVID-19 (dated by TCRdb to the early 2020s). General notes on the study: Collaborator samples came from the United States, Italy and Spain and covered acute and convalescent phases of COVID-19. The prospective study material was composed of cDNA or gDNA derived from T cells, B-cell-depleted T cells, or PBMCs. Deeply sampled blood TCRbeta repertoires from subjects exposed to, actively infected with, or recovered from COVID-19 were included in the dataset. The repertoires were released in a freely available public database meant as a resource for research on the immune response to SARS-CoV-2. HLA class I and class II types, where available, came from metadata supplied by the sample provider rather than from assay-based typing. The samples were drawn from the first 160 participants of the ongoing ImmuneRACE study and from 1,254 subjects provided by 6 global collaborators. Nearly every sample came with metadata listing a de-identified subject ID, COVID-19 status, age in years and sex. Overall study outcomes, separate from this receptor: The quantity of clinical and demographic metadata differed by source and by participant and was supplied without curation.

TCRbeta CDR3 regions were amplified from genomic DNA using the immunoSEQ Assay, a bias-controlled multiplex PCR. Per the authors' processing: The number of nucleated cells in each sample was estimated by amplification of reference gene primers within the assay. To quantify the absolute abundance of each unique TCRbeta CDR3 rearrangement, sequence reads were collapsed and filtered. For each sample, productive Simpson clonality was calculated by taking the square root of Simpson's diversity index across productive rearrangements. Not all clones reach the TCRdb copy of this immuneACCESS table, which keeps in-frame sequences only. Checked studies attribute under half of the gap to unresolved V genes and leave the rest unexplained. V and J calls and clone size are those listed in that table; D and trimming were worked out from the DNA. The sample profile shows roughly 380,000 clones; more than 75% of them were found once. Clones ranked in the top ten supply about 1.2% of the sample.

V and J lose 3 bases and 8 bases, and a span of 10 bases separates them. According to the germline V gene (reference sequence), CDR1 reads LNHNV and CDR2 reads YYDKDF. Counted from cysteine to phenylalanine, this CDR3 has 13 amino acids. Of the read, only the CDR3 DNA is kept; its 39 bases are in frame from base 1. Recombination joined TRBV15 with TRBJ1-4; no D gene call is confident. The sample comprised peripheral blood. The source of this sequence is a human donor with acute or convalescent COVID-19. The donor label of this sample is uncertain. The nucleotide sequence reads TGTGCCACCAGCAGCGGTAGACTAGAAAAACTGTTTTTT. Its translation is CATSSGRLEKLFF.